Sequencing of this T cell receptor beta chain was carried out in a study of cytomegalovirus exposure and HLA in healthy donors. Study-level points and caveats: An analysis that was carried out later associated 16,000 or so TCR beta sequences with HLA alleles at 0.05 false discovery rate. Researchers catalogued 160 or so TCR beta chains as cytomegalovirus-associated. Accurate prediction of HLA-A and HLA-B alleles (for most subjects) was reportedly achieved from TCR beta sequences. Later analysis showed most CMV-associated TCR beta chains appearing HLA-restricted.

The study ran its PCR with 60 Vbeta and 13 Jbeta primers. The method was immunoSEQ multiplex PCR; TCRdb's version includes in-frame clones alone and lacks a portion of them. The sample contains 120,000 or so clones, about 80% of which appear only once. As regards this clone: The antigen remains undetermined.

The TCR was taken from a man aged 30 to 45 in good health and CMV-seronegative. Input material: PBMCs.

CDR3 nucleotide sequence: TGTGCCAGCAGCTTAGAGACTAGCGGGAGTTTGGGTCACTACGAGCAGTACTTC. Its translation is CASSLETSGSLGHYEQYF. The chain couples TRBV7-8 to TRBJ2-7; 12 bases line up with TRBD2. Germline lookup yields CDR1 SGHVS and CDR2 FQNEAQ. CDR3 length: 18 residues. V dropped 1 base and J dropped 3; count of bases not matched to a gene: 10.